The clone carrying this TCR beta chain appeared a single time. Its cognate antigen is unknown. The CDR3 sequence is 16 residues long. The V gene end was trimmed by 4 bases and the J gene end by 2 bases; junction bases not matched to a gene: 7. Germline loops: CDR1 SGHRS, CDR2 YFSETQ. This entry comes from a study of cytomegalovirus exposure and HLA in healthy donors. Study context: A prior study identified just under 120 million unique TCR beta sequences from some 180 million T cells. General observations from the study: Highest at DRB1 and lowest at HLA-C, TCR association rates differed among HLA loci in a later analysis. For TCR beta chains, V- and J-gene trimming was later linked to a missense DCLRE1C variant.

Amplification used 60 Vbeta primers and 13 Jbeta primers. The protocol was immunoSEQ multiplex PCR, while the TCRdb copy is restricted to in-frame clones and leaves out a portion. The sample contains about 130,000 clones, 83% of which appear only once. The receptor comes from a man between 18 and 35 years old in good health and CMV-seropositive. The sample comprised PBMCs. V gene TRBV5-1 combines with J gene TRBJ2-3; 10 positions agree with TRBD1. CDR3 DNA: TGCGCCAGCAGCAGAGGACAGGGGGTTTCCACAGATACGCAGTATTTT. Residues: CASSRGQGVSTDTQYF.